Following are 22 T cell receptor beta chains from one sample sequenced in a study of blood T cell repertoires in COVID-19. The method was immunoSEQ multiplex PCR; TCRdb's version includes in-frame clones alone and lacks a portion of them. The table lists 100,000 to 150,000 clones, approximately 88% of them singletons. The sequencing input was peripheral blood. These receptors originate from a woman in her twenties or thirties who had recovered from COVID-19.

The chain is built from TRBV11-3 and TRBJ2-1, with TRBD1 matching over 7 bases. Per germline, CDR1 SGHNT and CDR2 YENEEA. CDR3 length equals 14 residues. V lost 4 bases, J lost 6 bases, and 6 bases stayed unmatched. CDR3 amino acids: CASSSTGFGNEQFF. The CDR3 nucleotides read TGTGCCAGCAGCTCGACAGGGTTCGGCAATGAGCAGTTCTTC.

The CDR3 region has the DNA TGTGCCAGCAGTGATGCGGGAGGCTCCTACGAGCAGTACTTC. Translating gives CASSDAGGSYEQYF. The rearrangement links TRBV2 to TRBJ2-7; 8 nucleotides match TRBD2. V shed 3 bases, J shed 0 bases, and the junction held 1 base outside the gene matches. The CDR3 has 14 amino acids. Germline V CDR1 and CDR2: SNHLY, FYNNEI.

CDR3 sequence (DNA): TGTGCCAGCAGCTTCGGGGACAGCCCCTCTGAAGCTTTCTTT. It specifies CASSFGDSPSEAFF. This chain links TRBV7-9 with TRBJ1-1; 7 bases fit TRBD1. The germline gives CDR1 SEHNR, CDR2 FQNEAQ (reference sequence). The V segment lost 3 bases and the J segment 6 bases; nucleotides outside the gene matches: 7. This CDR3 has 14 amino acids.

The chain employs TRBV11-2 and TRBJ1-6; D is perhaps TRBD1 (5 bases). CDR1 is SGHAT, CDR2 FQNNGV, per germline. This CDR3 region has 15 residues. V was trimmed by 1 base and J by 8 bases, leaving 12 bases between them. The CDR3 is CASSLVRGKDSPLHF. CDR3 nucleotide sequence: TGTGCCAGCAGCTTAGTTCGGGGGAAGGATTCACCCCTCCACTTT. Full variable domain (remainder filled in from reference TRBV11-2 and TRBJ1-6): EAGVAQSPRYKIIEKRQSVAFWCNPISGHATLYWYQQILGQGPKLLIQFQNNGVVDDSQLPKDRFSAERLKGVDSTLKIQPAKLEDSAVYLCASSLVRGKDSPLHFGNGTRLTVT.

The gene calls are TRBV5-6 and TRBJ1-1; 7 nucleotides agree with TRBD1. With 5 bases clipped from V and 1 base from J, the junction kept 14 bases outside the gene matches. The germline V gene encodes CDR1 SGHDT and CDR2 YYEEEE. The length of the CDR3 is 17 residues. CDR3 in DNA: TGTGCCAGCAGTTCCCTCCGGGACAGCGCTGCGAACACTGAAGCTTTCTTT. It encodes CASSSLRDSAANTEAFF.

The V and J genes are TRBV25-1 and TRBJ2-7; 10 bases fit TRBD1. Germline V gene data show CDR1 as MGHDK and CDR2 as SYGVNS. The CDR3 covers 17 residues. The V gene end was trimmed by 1 base and the J gene end by 7 bases; junction bases not matched to a gene: 13. CDR3 region: CASSEFSRQGARVEQYF. The CDR3 DNA reads as TGTGCCAGCAGTGAATTTTCAAGACAGGGGGCGCGGGTTGAGCAGTACTTC.

CDR3 loop: CASSPRGPWGPDTQYF. The CDR3 coding sequence is TGCGCCAGCAGCCCCCGGGGACCTTGGGGGCCAGATACGCAGTATTTT. The chain is built from TRBV4-1 and TRBJ2-3, with D possibly TRBD1 on 6 matching bases. Trimming removed 4 bases at V and 4 bases at J, with 18 bases between. This CDR3 has 16 residues. The germline V gene encodes CDR1 MGHRA and CDR2 YSYEKL.

The CDR3 region is CASNSGDGEQFF. The CDR3 coding sequence is TGTGCCAGCAACTCGGGGGACGGTGAGCAGTTCTTC. V is TRBV6-5 and J is TRBJ2-1; maybe TRBD2 (6 bases). The CDR3 spans 12 residues. Trimming cost V 7 bases and J 9 bases, with 13 bases left between them. CDR1 is MNHEY, CDR2 SVGAGI, per germline.

The chain carries TRBV11-2 and TRBJ1-1; D perhaps matches TRBD1 (5 bases). This CDR3 region has 15 residues. CDR1 is SGHAT and CDR2 is FQNNGV in the germline V gene. Trimming stripped 0 bases from V and 2 bases from J, with 10 bases between. The CDR3 region has the DNA TGTGCCAGCAGCTTAGACGGACAAACTAACACTGAAGCTTTCTTT. This encodes CASSLDGQTNTEAFF.

On this clone itself: The same CDR3 also results from other DNA sequences found in this sample. CDR3 protein: CASSEQGSSYEQYF. The CDR3 region has the DNA TGTGCCAGCAGTGAACAGGGCAGCTCCTACGAGCAGTACTTC. The chain couples TRBV2 to TRBJ2-7; tentatively, D is TRBD1 (5 bases). The V gene's germline CDR1 is SNHLY and CDR2 FYNNEI. Trimming removed 2 bases from V and 0 bases from J, with 8 bases in between. This CDR3 is 14 amino acids long.

V usage is TRBV19 and J usage is TRBJ1-2; the match to TRBD1 covers 7 bases. CDR3 length: 15 amino acids. J was trimmed by 5 bases and V by 1 base; bases with no gene match: 7. Germline assignment: CDR1 LNHDA and CDR2 SQIVND (reference sequence). CDR3: CASSIVGGRNYGYTF. The CDR3 DNA reads TGTGCCAGTAGTATAGTAGGGGGCCGGAATTATGGCTACACCTTC.

V usage is TRBV2 and J usage is TRBJ1-1; D remains unclear. V shed 3 bases and J shed 0 bases, with 8 bases lying between them. The V gene's germline CDR1 is SNHLY and CDR2 FYNNEI. CDR3 length equals 14 residues. The CDR3 region is CASSEGRLNTEAFF. Here the CDR3 DNA reads TGTGCCAGCAGTGAGGGCCGGTTGAACACTGAAGCTTTCTTT.

This chain links TRBV3-1 (or the pseudogene TRBV3-2) with TRBJ1-2, with D possibly matching TRBD1 (6 bases). Trimming took off 5 bases at V and 10 bases at J, with 11 bases between the two ends. CDR1 and CDR2 from the germline V gene are LGHDT and YNNKEL (reference sequence). The CDR3 has 11 residues. CDR3 loop: CASSRGGDYTF. DNA of the CDR3: TGTGCCAGCAGCAGGGGGGGAGACTACACCTTC.

The rearrangement joins TRBV19 to TRBJ1-5, with D hard to call. The germline V and J ends were trimmed by 1 base and 0 bases, with 13 bases remaining between them. Looked up from germline, CDR1 is LNHDA and CDR2 is SQIVND (reference sequence). This CDR3 is built from 17 residues. The CDR3: CASSIGARHRSNQPQHF. The CDR3 region has the DNA TGTGCCAGTAGTATAGGGGCTCGACATCGTAGCAATCAGCCCCAGCATTTT.

This chain uses TRBV19 with TRBJ2-6; 8 nucleotides line up with TRBD2. After removal of 5 bases from V and 4 bases from J, the junction contained 4 bases not matched to a gene. From germline, CDR1 is LNHDA and CDR2 SQIVND (reference sequence). There are 15 residues in the CDR3. The CDR3 loop reads CASSPGGTGANVLTF. CDR3 nucleotide sequence: TGTGCCAGTAGTCCGGGAGGGACAGGGGCCAACGTCCTGACTTTC.

This clone showed up just once. The chain has TRBV25-1 and TRBJ2-5; a possible D gene is TRBD1 (6 bases). This CDR3 contains 13 residues. Germline lookup yields CDR1 MGHDK and CDR2 SYGVNS. Trimming took off 5 bases at V and 3 bases at J, with 10 bases between the two ends. CDR3 region: CASSLRDKETQYF. The DNA of the CDR3 is TGTGCCAGCAGTCTCCGGGACAAAGAGACCCAGTACTTC. Filled out from reference TRBV25-1 and TRBJ2-5, the complete variable domain reads EADIYQTPRYLVIGTGKKITLECSQTMGHDKMYWYQQDPGMELHLIHYSYGVNSTEKGDLSSESTVSRIRTEHFPLTLESARPSHTSQYLCASSLRDKETQYFGPGTRLLVL.

The V and J genes are TRBV9 and TRBJ1-1; possibly TRBD1 for D (5 bases). Germline V gives CDR1 SGDLS, CDR2 YYNGEE. The CDR3 has 15 amino acids. Trimming left V 4 bases short and J 1 base short, with 14 bases between. CDR3 DNA: TGTGCCAGCAGCATTCTAGACAGTTCGAACACTGAAGCTTTCTTT. This encodes CASSILDSSNTEAFF. The variable domain in full, completed from reference TRBV9 and TRBJ1-1, reads DSGVTQTPKHLITATGQRVTLRCSPRSGDLSVYWYQQSLDQGLQFLIQYYNGEERAKGNILERFSAQQFPDLHSELNLSSLELGDSALYFCASSILDSSNTEAFFGQGTRLTVV.

This clone showed up just once. The chain employs TRBV5-4 and TRBJ2-1; TRBD2 matches 9 bases. Looked up from germline, CDR1 is SGHNT and CDR2 is YYREEE (reference sequence). CDR3 size: 14 residues. V lost 4 bases, J lost 9 bases, and 8 bases stayed unmatched. The CDR3 loop reads CASSEKLAGVEQFF. CDR3 in DNA: TGTGCCAGCAGCGAGAAACTAGCGGGCGTTGAGCAGTTCTTC. Variable domain in full (rest from reference TRBV5-4 and TRBJ2-1): ETGVTQSPTHLIKTRGQQVTLRCSSQSGHNTVSWYQQALGQGPQFIFQYYREEENGRGNFPPRFSGLQFPNYSSELNVNALELDDSALYLCASSEKLAGVEQFFGPGTRLTVL.

The rearrangement joins TRBV5-1 to TRBJ2-2; D not resolved. Deletions cut 2 bases from V and 2 bases from J, with 13 bases between. CDR1 and CDR2 (germline): SGHRS, YFSETQ. This CDR3 comprises 16 residues. CDR3 residues: CASSFLTAVNTGELFF. CDR3 bases: TGCGCCAGCAGCTTCTTAACGGCGGTTAACACCGGGGAGCTGTTTTTT. Full variable domain (outside the CDR3, taken from reference TRBV5-1 and TRBJ2-2): KAGVTQTPRYLIKTRGQQVTLSCSPISGHRSVSWYQQTPGQGLQFLFEYFSETQRNKGNFPGRFSGRQFSNSRSEMNVSTLELGDSALYLCASSFLTAVNTGELFFGEGSRLTVL.

J is TRBJ1-2 and V is TRBV6-5; TRBD1 matches 7 bases. Per the germline V gene, CDR1 is MNHEY and CDR2 is SVGAGI. Trimming took 6 bases from V and 4 from J; bases not matched to a gene: 8. CDR3 length equals 14 residues. CDR3 protein: CASRHGTASYGYTF. DNA of the CDR3: TGTGCCAGCAGACACGGGACAGCTTCCTATGGCTACACCTTC.

CDR3 coding DNA: TGTGCCAGCAGCTTAGTGGGCGGGGGGAACACCGGGGAGCTGTTTTTT. It codes for CASSLVGGGNTGELFF. The rearrangement links TRBV7-6 to TRBJ2-2; 7 positions match TRBD2. This CDR3 has 16 amino acids. Germline V lookup: CDR1 SGHVS, CDR2 FNYEAQ. V shed 1 base, J shed 1 base, and the junction held 3 bases outside the gene matches. Looking up the rest from reference TRBV7-6 and TRBJ2-2 gives the full variable domain: GAGVSQSPRYKVTKRGQDVALRCDPISGHVSLYWYRQALGQGPEFLTYFNYEAQQDKSGLPNDRFSAERPEGSISTLTIQRTEQRDSAMYRCASSLVGGGNTGELFFGEGSRLTVL.

The V call is TRBV4-1, the J call TRBJ2-1, with TRBD2 matching 10 bases. Germline trimming cut 0 bases from V and 7 bases from J; bases unmatched to any gene: 6. Germline V gene lookup returns CDR1 MGHRA and CDR2 YSYEKL. The CDR3 is made up of 16 amino acids. The CDR3 nucleotides read TGCGCCAGCAGCCAAGAGTCTAGCGGGAGAACGAATGAGCAGTTCTTC. This encodes CASSQESSGRTNEQFF.